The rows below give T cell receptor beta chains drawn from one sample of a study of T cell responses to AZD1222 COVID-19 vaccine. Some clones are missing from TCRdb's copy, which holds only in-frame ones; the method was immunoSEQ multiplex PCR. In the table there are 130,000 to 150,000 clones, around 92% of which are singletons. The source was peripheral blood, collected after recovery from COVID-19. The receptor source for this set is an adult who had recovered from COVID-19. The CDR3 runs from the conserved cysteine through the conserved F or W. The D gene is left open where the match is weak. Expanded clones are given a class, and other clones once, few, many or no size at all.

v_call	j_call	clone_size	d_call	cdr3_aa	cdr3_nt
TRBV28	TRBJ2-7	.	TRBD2	CASSLQLAGYPTLLHLEQYF	TGTGCCAGCAGTTTGCAGCTAGCGGGATACCCAACGCTTCTACATCTCGAGCAGTACTTC
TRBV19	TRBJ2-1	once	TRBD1	CASSDGQGATGNEQFF	TGTGCCAGTAGCGATGGACAGGGGGCTACCGGCAATGAGCAGTTCTTC
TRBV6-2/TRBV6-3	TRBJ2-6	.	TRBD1	CASSYGPGTAGANVLTF	TGTGCCAGCAGTTACGGCCCCGGGACAGCTGGGGCCAACGTCCTGACTTTC
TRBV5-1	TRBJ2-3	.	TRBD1	CASSLDPGTGGTDTQYF	TGCGCCAGCAGCTTGGACCCCGGGACAGGGGGCACAGATACGCAGTATTTT
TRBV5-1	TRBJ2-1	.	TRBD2	CASSPGLAGGYDEQFF	TGCGCCAGCAGCCCGGGACTAGCGGGAGGGTACGATGAGCAGTTCTTC
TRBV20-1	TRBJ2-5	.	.	CSASFLAGETQYF	TGCAGTGCTAGTTTTTTGGCGGGGGAGACCCAGTACTTC
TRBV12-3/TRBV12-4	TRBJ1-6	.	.	CASSFSGNSPLHF	TGTGCCAGCAGTTTCTCTGGGAATTCACCCCTCCACTTT
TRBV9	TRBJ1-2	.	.	CASSVVGDANYGYTF	TGTGCCAGCAGCGTAGTCGGGGACGCTAACTATGGCTACACCTTC
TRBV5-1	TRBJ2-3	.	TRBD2	CASSLAPSGSSTDTQYF	TGCGCCAGCAGCTTGGCCCCTAGCGGGTCTAGCACAGATACGCAGTATTTT
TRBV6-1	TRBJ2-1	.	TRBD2	CASSEGEVRELYEQFF	TGTGCCAGCAGTGAAGGAGAGGTGCGGGAGTTGTATGAGCAGTTCTTC
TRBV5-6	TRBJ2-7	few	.	CASSFGGPGTPRYEQYF	TGTGCCAGCAGCTTCGGCGGTCCCGGGACACCTCGCTACGAGCAGTACTTC
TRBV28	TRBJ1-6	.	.	CASRVQDRNNSPLHF	TGTGCCAGCAGGGTACAGGACCGTAATAATTCACCCCTCCACTTT
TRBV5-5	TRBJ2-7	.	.	CASSLFLAEQVKGNEQYF	TGTGCCAGCAGCTTGTTCCTCGCGGAGCAGGTTAAAGGAAACGAGCAGTACTTC
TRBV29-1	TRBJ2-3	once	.	CSVGGSGYTDTQYF	TGCAGCGTTGGCGGTAGCGGATACACAGATACGCAGTATTTT
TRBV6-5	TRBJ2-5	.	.	CASREETQYF	TGTGCCAGCAGGGAAGAGACCCAGTACTTC
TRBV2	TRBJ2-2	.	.	CASSQSGHTGELFF	TGTGCCAGCAGCCAGAGTGGCCACACCGGGGAGCTGTTTTTT
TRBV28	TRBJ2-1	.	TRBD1	CASSFDRGGSYNEQFF	TGTGCCAGCAGTTTTGACAGGGGAGGATCCTACAATGAGCAGTTCTTC
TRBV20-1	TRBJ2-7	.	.	CSALGGEQYF	TGCAGTGCCCTAGGGGGCGAGCAGTACTTC